Described below is a single TCR beta chain sequence and its context. No antigen is known for it. The CDR3 consists of 15 residues. From germline, CDR1 is SGDLS and CDR2 YYNGEE. With V trimmed by 4 bases and J by 7 bases, 10 bases remained unmatched. PCR involved 60 Vbeta and 13 Jbeta primers. Produced via immunoSEQ multiplex PCR; TCRdb's table is partial and in-frame only. The table lists some 110,000 clones, over 9% of them singletons, with around 5.9% in the top ten. This sample is part of a study of cytomegalovirus exposure and HLA in healthy donors. Study as a whole: A prior study identified some 100 million unique TCR beta sequences from 200 million or so T cells.

Those who donated were healthy bone marrow donors. Findings of the study overall: High sensitivity and specificity were reportedly achieved when the classifier diagnosed cytomegalovirus status.

What was sequenced was PBMCs. The chain links TRBV9 to TRBJ2-1, with 8 bases lining up with TRBD1. The TCR was taken from a man aged 35 to 55 in good health and CMV-seropositive. CDR3 nucleotide sequence: TGTGCCAGCAGCCCCCTTGGCAGGGGGCTGAATGAGCAGTTCTTC. Encoded protein: CASSPLGRGLNEQFF.